One TCR beta chain is described in this entry. The source of the sample is a study of blood T cell repertoires in COVID-19. About the study: From the United States, Italy and Spain came samples of acute and convalescent COVID-19.

In the source study's methods: How many nucleated cells were present was estimated from reference gene primer amplification. Method: immunoSEQ multiplex PCR; TCRdb's copy keeps in-frame clones and lacks some. D and trimming come from the DNA, and the V and J calls and clone size come from that table. The sample carries approximately 170,000 clones, about 86% recorded once. The sequenced material came from peripheral blood. This sequence originates from a human donor with acute or convalescent COVID-19. The donor label of this sample is uncertain.

CDR3 residues: CASSPTNSGNTIYF. The CDR3 DNA reads as TGTGCCAGCAGTCCCACTAATTCTGGAAACACCATATATTTT. The gene calls are TRBV27 and TRBJ1-3; D remains unclear. CDR1 and CDR2 (germline): MNHEY, SMNVEV (reference sequence). The CDR3 length is 14 residues. Deletions cut 5 bases from V and 1 base from J, with 9 bases between.